A selection of T cell receptor beta chains follows, all from one sample in a study of cytomegalovirus exposure and HLA in healthy donors. The data were produced by immunoSEQ multiplex PCR, yet TCRdb's version contains in-frame clones alone and is incomplete. The table has about 150,000 clones, around 70% seen once. The specimen sequenced was PBMCs. All receptors come from a woman in her sixties in good health and CMV-seropositive. CDR3s include the opening cysteine and the closing phenylalanine or tryptophan. A D gene is named only where the DNA matches it firmly.

j_gene	d_gene	v_gene	CDR3aa
TRBJ1-5	.	TRBV5-6	CASSLSQGQPQHF
TRBJ1-1	.	TRBV11-1	CASSPRGPNTEAFF
TRBJ2-6	.	TRBV5-1	CASSLDSSGANVLTF
TRBJ1-3	TRBD1	TRBV13	CASSAMGGQGGNTIYF
TRBJ1-1	TRBD1	TRBV18	CASSPRDRGEAFF
TRBJ2-2	TRBD2	TRBV6-1	CASSLAGGNTGELFF
TRBJ2-3	.	TRBV28	CASSLDLAGTDTQYF
TRBJ1-1	TRBD1	TRBV2	CASSESWTGDAFF
TRBJ1-2	.	TRBV15	CATRTTGYGYTF
TRBJ2-6	.	TRBV5-1	CASRNGGPLTFGANVLTF
TRBJ2-7	TRBD2	TRBV11-2	CASTSGPYEQYF
TRBJ2-3	.	TRBV5-6	CASSWTAPTDTQYF
TRBJ2-1	.	TRBV10-2	CASSQGGNEQFF
TRBJ2-7	TRBD2	TRBV2	CASSRTSGPFEQYF
.	TRBD2	TRBV5-1	CASSPGTSGSNYEQYF
TRBJ2-5	TRBD2	TRBV5-6	CASSPLTRDRGVQTQYF
TRBJ2-2	.	TRBV6-5	CASSSGANTGELFF
TRBJ2-2	TRBD2	TRBV6-1	CASRTSGKNTGELFF
TRBJ1-2	.	TRBV2	CASSARGGLSYGYTF
TRBJ2-7	TRBD2	TRBV4-2	CASSQEREDLYEQYF
TRBJ1-2	.	TRBV29-1	CSADPLEEGYTF
TRBJ1-2	TRBD1	TRBV5-4	CASTEQGQYYGYTF
TRBJ1-1	.	TRBV5-6	CASSQSWGGEAFF
TRBJ1-4	TRBD1	TRBV28	CASTEQGGREKLFF
TRBJ1-1	.	TRBV5-4	CASSQNQIAWGGAFF
TRBJ2-7	.	TRBV6-6	CASSDRYEQYF
TRBJ2-6	.	TRBV6-5	CASSYFRGSGANVLTF
TRBJ1-2	.	TRBV5-1	CASSWEPGGYGYTF
TRBJ1-1	.	TRBV20-1	CSASPISEAFF
TRBJ1-1	TRBD1	TRBV28	CASSPPRDRGLDGAFF
TRBJ1-2	TRBD1	TRBV6-1	CASTGQNYGYTF
TRBJ1-3	TRBD1	TRBV6-1	CASIDRGLAGNTIYF
TRBJ2-2	.	TRBV19	CASSSGAPNTGELFF
TRBJ1-4	.	TRBV6-6	CASSFQGVEKLFF
TRBJ1-1	TRBD1	TRBV10-3	CATRQGNTEAFF
TRBJ2-5	.	TRBV18	CASSVGDSRGTQYF
TRBJ1-1	TRBD1	TRBV10-3	CAISEGQGQNTEAFF
TRBJ2-1	.	TRBV6-5	CASSQLANNEQFF
TRBJ2-7	TRBD2	TRBV9	CASSATTSGTYEQYF
TRBJ2-1	.	TRBV4-1	CASSQDKSAAAYNEQFF
TRBJ1-1	.	TRBV29-1	CSVAAGVDTEAFF
TRBJ2-7	.	TRBV5-5	CASSFPPVQGMGYEQYF
TRBJ2-5	TRBD2	TRBV11-2	CASSWGTSGRGETQYF
TRBJ2-1	TRBD2	TRBV10-3	CAISEPRGREGLKEQFF
TRBJ1-3	.	TRBV7-9	CASSGDMTSGNTIYF
TRBJ1-1	.	TRBV30	CAWTGQMNTEAFF
TRBJ2-2	TRBD1	TRBV19	CASSITGTGRAGELFF
TRBJ1-5	TRBD1	TRBV6-1	CASILGGQGNQPQHF
TRBJ1-1	.	TRBV10-3	CAITLGGPNTEAFF
TRBJ2-4	TRBD1	TRBV5-1	CASSLGPGGWEAKNIQYF
TRBJ1-1	.	TRBV7-8	CASSIAGRNTEAFF
TRBJ1-5	.	TRBV28	CASSPESGASNQPQHF
TRBJ1-2	TRBD1	TRBV19	CASMKQGARANYGYTF